This TCR beta chain was obtained from a study of T cell responses to AZD1222 COVID-19 vaccine. Study-level points and caveats: The breadth and depth of Spike-specific TCRs increased once two AZD1222 doses had been given. Donors in the cohort were predominantly white British and more often female, and clonal diversity was possibly underestimated. Among AZD1222 vaccinees, only 5 to 7 were seropositive at baseline. In the spike-specific TCR repertoire, nearly half reportedly target unmutated variant regions.

Germline-derived CDR1 and CDR2 are MNHNY and SVGAGI (reference sequence). Deletions cut 4 bases from V and 7 bases from J, with 14 bases between. This CDR3 has 13 residues. As to this clone: Antigen unknown.

Libraries were prepared by immunoSEQ multiplex PCR; TCRdb keeps only in-frame clonotypes and omits some of them. This sample has tens of thousands of clones, with 90% found just once. The TCR sequence derives from an adult who received the AZD1222 COVID-19 vaccine. Sequenced here: peripheral blood, sampled 28 days after the second AZD1222 dose. The V gene is TRBV6-6, the J gene TRBJ2-7; TRBD1 might be the D (6 bases). For the CDR3, the DNA is TGTGCCAGCAGTTCGGGACAAGGTAGGGAGCAGTACTTC. Translation: CASSSGQGREQYF.